The entry below describes one TCR beta chain. Its specificity is not known. Preparation of the TCRbeta library involved a method that used unique molecular identifiers. MiXCR was run by TCRdb on the PCR reads, yielding one entry per CDR3 protein. The table has about 230,000 distinct CDR3 sequences, around 9.9% seen once; the top ten hold over 25%. Trimming removed 5 bases at V and 6 bases at J, with 5 bases between. The CDR3 is 10 amino acids. CDR1 and CDR2 (germline): PRHDT, FYEKMQ (reference sequence). The entry originates in a study of T-cell reconstitution after alpha-beta-depleted transplantation in children. Study-wide points: Several hundred expanded graft clones reportedly supplied alpha-beta T cells about two months after transplant.

This receptor was identified in a child younger than two with acute myeloid leukemia, due to receive a stem cell transplant. The sequences come from PBMCs, collected before TCRalphabeta/CD19-depleted stem cell transplant. The chain joins TRBV13 to TRBJ2-7; D ambiguous. As DNA, the CDR3 is TGTGCCAGCAGCATCTCCGAGCAGTACTTC. Its protein is CASSISEQYF. The whole variable domain, filled in from reference TRBV13 and TRBJ2-7, reads AAGVIQSPRHLIKEKRETATLKCYPIPRHDTVYWYQQGPGQDPQFLISFYEKMQSDKGSIPDRFSAQQFSDYHSELNMSSLELGDSALYFCASSISEQYFGPGTRLTVT.